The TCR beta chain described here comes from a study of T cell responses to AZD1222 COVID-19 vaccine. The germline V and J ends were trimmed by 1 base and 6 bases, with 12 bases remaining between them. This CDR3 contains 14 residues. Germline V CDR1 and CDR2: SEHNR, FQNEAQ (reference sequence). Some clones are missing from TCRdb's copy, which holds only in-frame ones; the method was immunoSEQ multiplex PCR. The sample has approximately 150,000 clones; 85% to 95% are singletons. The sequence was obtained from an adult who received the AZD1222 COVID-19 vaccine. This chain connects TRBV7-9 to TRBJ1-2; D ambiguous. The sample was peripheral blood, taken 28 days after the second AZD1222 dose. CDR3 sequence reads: CASSLGQRSDGYTF. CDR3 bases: TGTGCCAGCAGCTTAGGTCAGCGGAGTGATGGCTACACCTTC.